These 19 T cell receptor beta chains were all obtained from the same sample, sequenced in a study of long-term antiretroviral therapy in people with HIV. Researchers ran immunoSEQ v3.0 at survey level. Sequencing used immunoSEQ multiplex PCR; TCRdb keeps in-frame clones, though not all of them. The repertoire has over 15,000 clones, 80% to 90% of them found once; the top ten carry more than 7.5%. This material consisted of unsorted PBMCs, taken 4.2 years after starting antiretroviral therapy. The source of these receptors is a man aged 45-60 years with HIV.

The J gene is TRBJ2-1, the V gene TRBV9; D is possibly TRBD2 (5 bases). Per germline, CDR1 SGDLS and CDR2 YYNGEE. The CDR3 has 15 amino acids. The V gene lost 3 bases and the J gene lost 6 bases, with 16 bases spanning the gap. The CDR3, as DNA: TGTGCCAGCAGCGCGCGGGCCCCCAAAGGCAATGAGCAGTTCTTC. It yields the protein CASSARAPKGNEQFF.

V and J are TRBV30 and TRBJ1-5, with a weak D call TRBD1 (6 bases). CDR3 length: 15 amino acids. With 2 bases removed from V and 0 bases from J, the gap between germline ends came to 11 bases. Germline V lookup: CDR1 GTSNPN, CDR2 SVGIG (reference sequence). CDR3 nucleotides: TGTGCCTGGAGTACTACAGGGAATAGCAATCAGCCCCAGCATTTT. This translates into CAWSTTGNSNQPQHF.

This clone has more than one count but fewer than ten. CDR3 protein: CASSEIEGEGTEAFF. The CDR3 region has the DNA TGTGCCAGCAGTGAAATCGAGGGGGAGGGCACTGAAGCTTTCTTT. The genes are TRBV6-1 and TRBJ1-1; maybe TRBD1 (6 bases). This CDR3 spans 15 amino acids. Trimming removed 2 bases from V and 4 bases from J, with 14 bases in between. The V gene's germline CDR1 is MNHNS and CDR2 SASEGT.

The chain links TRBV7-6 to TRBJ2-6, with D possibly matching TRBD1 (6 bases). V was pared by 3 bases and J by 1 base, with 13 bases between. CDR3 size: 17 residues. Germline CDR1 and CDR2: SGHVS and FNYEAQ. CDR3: CASSLVQGLSGANVLTF. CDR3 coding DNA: TGTGCCAGCAGCTTGGTACAGGGTTTGTCTGGGGCCAACGTCCTGACTTTC.

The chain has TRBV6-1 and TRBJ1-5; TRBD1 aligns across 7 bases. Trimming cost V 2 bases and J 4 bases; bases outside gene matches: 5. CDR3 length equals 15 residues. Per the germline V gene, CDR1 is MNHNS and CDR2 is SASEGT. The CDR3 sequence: CASSENRGLNQPQHF. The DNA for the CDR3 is TGTGCCAGCAGTGAAAATAGGGGGCTGAATCAGCCCCAGCATTTT.

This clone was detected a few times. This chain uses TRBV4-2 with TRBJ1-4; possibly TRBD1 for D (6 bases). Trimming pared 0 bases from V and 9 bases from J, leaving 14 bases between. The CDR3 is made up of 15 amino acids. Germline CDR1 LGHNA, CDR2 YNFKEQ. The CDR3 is CASSQDPGEGKKLFF. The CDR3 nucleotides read TGTGCCAGCAGCCAAGATCCAGGGGAGGGGAAAAAACTGTTTTTT.

The CDR3 loop is CASSPRGGDTGELFF. The CDR3 nucleotides are TGTGCCAGCAGCCCCCGGGGGGGGGACACCGGGGAGCTGTTTTTT. This chain links TRBV7-8 with TRBJ2-2; 8 bases are shared with TRBD2. Germline V lookup: CDR1 SGHVS, CDR2 FQNEAQ. This CDR3 has 15 residues. V was pared by 5 bases and J by 3 bases, with 5 bases of the junction left unmatched.

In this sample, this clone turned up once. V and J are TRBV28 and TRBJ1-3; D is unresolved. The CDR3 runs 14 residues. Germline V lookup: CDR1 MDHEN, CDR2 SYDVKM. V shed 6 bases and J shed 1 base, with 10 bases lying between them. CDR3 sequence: CASSRVKSGNTIYF. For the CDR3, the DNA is TGTGCCAGCAGCCGAGTCAAATCTGGAAACACCATATATTTT.

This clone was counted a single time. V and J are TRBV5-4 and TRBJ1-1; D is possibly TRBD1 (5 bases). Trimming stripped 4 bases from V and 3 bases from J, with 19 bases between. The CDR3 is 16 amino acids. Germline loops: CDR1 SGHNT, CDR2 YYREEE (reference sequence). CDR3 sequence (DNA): TGTGCCAGCAGCCGTTGGGTAGGACATGATGACACTGAAGCTTTCTTT. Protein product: CASSRWVGHDDTEAFF.

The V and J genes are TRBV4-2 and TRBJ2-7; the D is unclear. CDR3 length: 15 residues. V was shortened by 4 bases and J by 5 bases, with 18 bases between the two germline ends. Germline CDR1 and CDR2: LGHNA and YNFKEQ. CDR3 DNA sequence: TGTGCCAGCAGCCTCAAGGGCTCGGTCTTCCACGAGCAGTACTTC. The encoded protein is CASSLKGSVFHEQYF.

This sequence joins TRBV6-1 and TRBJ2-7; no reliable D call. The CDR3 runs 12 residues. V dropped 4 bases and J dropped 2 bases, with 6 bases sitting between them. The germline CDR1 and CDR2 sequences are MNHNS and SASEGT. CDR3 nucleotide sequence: TGTGCCAGCAGTGTGCAGGCCTACGAGCAGTACTTC. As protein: CASSVQAYEQYF.

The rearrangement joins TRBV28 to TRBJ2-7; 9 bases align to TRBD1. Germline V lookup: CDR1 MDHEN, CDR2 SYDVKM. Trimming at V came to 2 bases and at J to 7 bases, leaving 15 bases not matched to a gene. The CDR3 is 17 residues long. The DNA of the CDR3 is TGTGCCAGCAGTTTAAGGGAGACAGGGGGTCCGAGTAGGGAGCAGTACTTC. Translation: CASSLRETGGPSREQYF. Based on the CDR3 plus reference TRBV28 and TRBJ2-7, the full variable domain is DVKVTQSSRYLVKRTGEKVFLECVQDMDHENMFWYRQDPGLGLRLIYFSYDVKMKEKGDIPEGYSVSREKKERFSLILESASTNQTSMYLCASSLRETGGPSREQYFGPGTRLTVT.

The CDR3 loop is CASSDGYAYEQYF. As DNA, the CDR3 is TGTGCCAGCAGTGACGGTTATGCTTACGAGCAGTACTTC. The chain links TRBV6-1 to TRBJ2-7, with D uncertain. Trimming pared 3 bases from V and 4 bases from J, leaving 10 bases between. This CDR3 has 13 amino acids. CDR1 is MNHNS and CDR2 is SASEGT in the germline V gene.

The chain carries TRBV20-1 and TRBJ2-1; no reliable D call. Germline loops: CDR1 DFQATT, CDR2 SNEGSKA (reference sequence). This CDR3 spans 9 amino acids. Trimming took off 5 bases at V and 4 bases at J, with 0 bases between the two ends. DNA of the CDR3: TGCAGTGCTTACAATGAGCAGTTCTTC. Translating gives CSAYNEQFF.

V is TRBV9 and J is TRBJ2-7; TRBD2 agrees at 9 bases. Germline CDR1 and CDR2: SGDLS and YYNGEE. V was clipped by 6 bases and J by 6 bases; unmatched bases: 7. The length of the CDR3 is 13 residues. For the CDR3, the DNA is TGTGCCAGCACGCGGGGGGGCCTAGGCGAGCAGTACTTC. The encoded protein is CASTRGGLGEQYF.

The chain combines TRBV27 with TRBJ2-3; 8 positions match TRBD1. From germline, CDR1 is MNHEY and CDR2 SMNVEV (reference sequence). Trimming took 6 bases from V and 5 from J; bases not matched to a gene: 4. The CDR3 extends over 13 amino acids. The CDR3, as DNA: TGTGCCAGCAGGACAGGGGCCGTAGATACGCAGTATTTT. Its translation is CASRTGAVDTQYF.

The chain's CDR3 is CASSYTGTGLNNEQFF. In DNA, the CDR3 is TGTGCCAGCAGTTACACCGGGACCGGATTGAACAATGAGCAGTTCTTC. The V and J genes are TRBV6-5 and TRBJ2-1; D possibly uses TRBD1 or TRBD2 (5 bases each). Germline loops: CDR1 MNHEY, CDR2 SVGAGI. V gave up 2 bases and J gave up 5 bases, with 16 bases separating them. The CDR3 spans 16 residues.

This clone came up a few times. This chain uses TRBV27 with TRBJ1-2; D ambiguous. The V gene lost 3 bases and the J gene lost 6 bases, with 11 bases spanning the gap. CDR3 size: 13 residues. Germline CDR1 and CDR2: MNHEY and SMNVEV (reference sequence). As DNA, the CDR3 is TGTGCCAGCAGTTTGTGGGCAGGAGATGGCTACACCTTC. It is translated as CASSLWAGDGYTF.

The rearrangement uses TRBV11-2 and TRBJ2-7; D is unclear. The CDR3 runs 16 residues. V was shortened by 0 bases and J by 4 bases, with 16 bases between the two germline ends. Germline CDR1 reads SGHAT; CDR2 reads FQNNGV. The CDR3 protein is CASSLERSMAMYEQYF. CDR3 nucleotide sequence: TGTGCCAGCAGCTTAGAAAGGAGCATGGCAATGTACGAGCAGTACTTC.